These 25 T cell receptor beta chains share one sample of origin, sequenced in a study of Ad26.COV2.S vaccination and SARS-CoV-2 variants. The repertoire was sequenced with immunoSEQ multiplex PCR; TCRdb's copy has only in-frame clones and lacks some. The data contain under 600,000 clones, about nine tenths of them singletons. The treatment is: 19 received Ad26.COV2.S at low or high dose, single or two shots; 5 received placebo; per-sample allocation not given. Sample collection was performed on day 63 after the first vaccine or placebo injection. This specimen was peripheral blood, taken in a trial of Ad26.COV2.S vaccine versus placebo. The receptors stem from a person between 18 and 60 years old who received the Ad26.COV2.S COVID-19 vaccine or a placebo.

The chain has TRBV10-2 and TRBJ1-4; possible D gene TRBD1, 6 bases. CDR1 is WSHSY and CDR2 is SAAADI in the germline V gene. Trimming took 3 bases from V and 7 from J, leaving 15 bases between them. The CDR3 totals 15 residues. In DNA, the CDR3 is TGCGCCAGCAGTGAATTCAGGGGCAGCGGTGAAAAACTGTTTTTT. Encoded protein: CASSEFRGSGEKLFF.

This clone was detected ten times or more. The chain employs TRBV4-2 and TRBJ1-5, with TRBD1 identical over 7 bases. V gave up 4 bases and J gave up 0 bases; unmatched junction bases: 3. Germline values: CDR1 LGHNA, CDR2 YNFKEQ. The CDR3 sequence is 15 residues long. The CDR3 DNA is TGTGCCAGCAGCCCAGGGGGAAGTAGCAATCAGCCCCAGCATTTT. Its protein product is CASSPGGSSNQPQHF.

The J gene is TRBJ1-2, the V gene TRBV30, with D possibly being TRBD1 (6 bases). Trimming pared 4 bases from V and 6 bases from J, leaving 12 bases between. Germline values: CDR1 GTSNPN, CDR2 SVGIG (reference sequence). This CDR3 contains 12 residues. The chain's CDR3 is CAWNIGGNGYTF. CDR3 coding DNA: TGTGCCTGGAACATAGGGGGGAATGGCTACACCTTC. Full variable domain (remainder filled in from reference TRBV30 and TRBJ1-2): SQTIHQWPATLVQPVGSPLSLECTVEGTSNPNLYWYRQAAGRGLQLLFYSVGIGQISSEVPQNLSASRPQDRQFILSSKKLLLSDSGFYLCAWNIGGNGYTFGSGTRLTVV.

The chain joins TRBV27 to TRBJ2-5; either TRBD1 or TRBD2 may supply D (5 bases each). V shed 0 bases and J shed 5 bases, with 10 bases lying between them. This CDR3 comprises 14 residues. Germline V gene lookup returns CDR1 MNHEY and CDR2 SMNVEV (reference sequence). CDR3 in amino acids: CASSLSRGRETQYF. DNA of the CDR3: TGTGCCAGCAGTTTATCGAGGGGTCGGGAGACCCAGTACTTC.

Only a few counts were recorded for this clone. V gene TRBV19 combines with J gene TRBJ1-1, with a weak D call TRBD1 (6 bases). The V gene's germline CDR1 is LNHDA and CDR2 SQIVND (reference sequence). The CDR3 extends over 16 amino acids. V was clipped by 1 base and J by 6 bases, with 18 bases between them. CDR3 sequence reads: CASSIGGALGSSEAFF. CDR3 bases: TGTGCCAGTAGTATAGGGGGGGCGTTGGGCTCTTCTGAAGCTTTCTTT.

This clone has just a few counts. The chain uses TRBV5-1 and TRBJ1-5, with TRBD1 matching over 7 bases. The CDR3 has 14 residues. Looked up from germline, CDR1 is SGHRS and CDR2 is YFSETQ. The V segment lost 0 bases and the J segment 6 bases; nucleotides outside the gene matches: 3. CDR3 protein: CASSLEAGGQPQHF. DNA of the CDR3: TGCGCCAGCAGCTTGGAGGCAGGGGGTCAGCCCCAGCATTTT.

This clone was seen just once. Other nucleotide sequences from this sample produce the same CDR3. This chain connects TRBV3-1 (or the pseudogene TRBV3-2) to TRBJ2-3; no definite D call. CDR1 is LGHDT and CDR2 is YNNKEL in the germline V gene (reference sequence). The CDR3 consists of 13 residues. V lost 1 base and J lost 1, with 3 bases in between. The CDR3 nucleotides are TGTGCCAGCAGCCAAGGAGGCACAGATACGCAGTATTTT. Its translation is CASSQGGTDTQYF.

The chain links TRBV13 to TRBJ1-2; D gene uncertain. The CDR3 loop spans 14 amino acids. The germline V and J ends were trimmed by 5 bases and 1 base, with 11 bases remaining between them. The germline CDR1 and CDR2 sequences are PRHDT and FYEKMQ (reference sequence). CDR3 nucleotides: TGTGCCAGCAGCCCCTTTCGACTTAACTATGGCTACACCTTC. Translation: CASSPFRLNYGYTF.

The chain employs TRBV4-2 and TRBJ1-5; D is perhaps TRBD1 (5 bases). This CDR3 spans 18 amino acids. The V gene lost 4 bases and the J gene lost 2 bases, with 21 bases spanning the gap. The germline V gene has CDR1 LGHNA and CDR2 YNFKEQ. CDR3 residues: CASSRYAGLKHGNQPQHF. CDR3 DNA sequence: TGTGCCAGCAGCCGCTACGCGGGACTCAAACATGGCAATCAGCCCCAGCATTTT.

This clone appeared once. CDR3 residues: CATRQGSTDTQYF. CDR3 DNA sequence: TGTGCCACTCGACAGGGAAGCACAGATACGCAGTATTTT. The chain carries TRBV24-1 and TRBJ2-3; 7 bases map to TRBD1. CDR1 and CDR2 from the germline V gene are KGHDR and SFDVKD. V lost 10 bases and J lost 0; bases outside the gene matches: 3. The CDR3 extends over 13 amino acids.

This clone occurred once. The chain has TRBV23-1 and TRBJ1-5; D is ambiguous. TRBV23-1 is annotated as an ORF whose role is uncertain. V gave up 3 bases and J gave up 3 bases, with 15 bases separating them. The CDR3 has 16 amino acids. The CDR3 nucleotides read TGCGCCAGCAGTCAGGTTACACTGGAGAACAATCAGCCCCAGCATTTT. It specifies CASSQVTLENNQPQHF.

The rearrangement joins TRBV27 to TRBJ1-1; D is uncertain. Germline V gives CDR1 MNHEY, CDR2 SMNVEV (reference sequence). The V and J ends lost 6 bases and 8 bases respectively, with 16 bases between them. CDR3 length: 13 amino acids. The CDR3 nucleotides read TGTGCCAGCAGCCCGAGTAACACCAGGGAAGCTTTCTTT. This encodes CASSPSNTREAFF.

V gene TRBV7-8 combines with J gene TRBJ1-4; TRBD1 might be the D (6 bases). From germline, CDR1 is SGHVS and CDR2 FQNEAQ. This CDR3 contains 14 residues. Trimming removed 2 bases from V and 3 bases from J, with 7 bases in between. CDR3 in DNA: TGTGCCAGCAGCTTACAGGGGTCTAATGAAAAACTGTTTTTT. The encoded protein is CASSLQGSNEKLFF.

The genes are TRBV30 and TRBJ2-7; TRBD1 agrees at 11 bases. The ends lost 4 bases at V and 7 bases at J; junction bases unmatched: 6. This CDR3 has 13 residues. Germline assignment: CDR1 GTSNPN and CDR2 SVGIG (reference sequence). This CDR3 is CAWKDRGPREQYF. The CDR3 DNA reads TGTGCCTGGAAGGACAGGGGGCCGAGGGAGCAGTACTTC.

The gene calls are TRBV2 and TRBJ2-7; D might be TRBD1 (6 bases). Trimming pared 5 bases from V and 4 bases from J, leaving 9 bases between. Germline loops: CDR1 SNHLY, CDR2 FYNNEI. This CDR3 is 12 amino acids long. CDR3 coding DNA: TGTGCCAGCAGTTTTGGACAGTACGAGCAGTACTTC. Translated: CASSFGQYEQYF. Together with reference TRBV2 and TRBJ2-7, the CDR3 gives the full variable domain: EPEVTQTPSHQVTQMGQEVILRCVPISNHLYFYWYRQILGQKVEFLVSFYNNEISEKSEIFDDQFSVERPDGSNFTLKIRSTKLEDSAMYFCASSFGQYEQYFGPGTRLTVT.

This clone was observed a few times. The genes are TRBV4-3 and TRBJ2-2; the match to TRBD1 covers 7 bases. The CDR3 has 16 residues. Germline CDR1 is LGHNA and CDR2 is YSLEER. The trim removed 0 bases at V and 6 bases at J, leaving 7 bases unmatched. CDR3 protein: CASSQDLTGEPGELFF. The CDR3 nucleotides read TGCGCCAGCAGCCAAGATTTAACAGGGGAACCCGGGGAGCTGTTTTTT.

The CDR3 loop reads CAWTGGSANEKLFF. The CDR3 region has the DNA TGTGCCTGGACTGGGGGCTCGGCTAATGAAAAACTGTTTTTT. The V and J genes are TRBV30 and TRBJ1-4, with TRBD1 as a possible D gene (6 bases). With 4 bases removed from V and 3 bases from J, the gap between germline ends came to 12 bases. The CDR3 sequence is 14 residues long. Germline CDR1 GTSNPN, CDR2 SVGIG (reference sequence). The variable domain in full, completed from reference TRBV30 and TRBJ1-4, reads SQTIHQWPATLVQPVGSPLSLECTVEGTSNPNLYWYRQAAGRGLQLLFYSVGIGQISSEVPQNLSASRPQDRQFILSSKKLLLSDSGFYLCAWTGGSANEKLFFGSGTQLSVL.

The sample holds a few counts of this clone. This chain connects TRBV25-1 to TRBJ2-2; 10 nucleotides align to TRBD2. There are 16 residues in the CDR3. Trimming removed 2 bases from V and 4 bases from J; junction bases left unmatched: 4. From germline, CDR1 is MGHDK and CDR2 SYGVNS. CDR3 sequence (DNA): TGTGCCAGCAGTGAACCTAGCGGGAGAGGCACCGGGGAGCTGTTTTTT. Translation: CASSEPSGRGTGELFF.

The CDR3 sequence is CASSERSGDRGREQYF. The CDR3 DNA is TGTGCCAGCAGTGAGAGAAGTGGGGACAGGGGGCGCGAGCAGTACTTC. The chain uses TRBV6-1 and TRBJ2-7; TRBD1 matches at 12 bases. V gave up 3 bases and J gave up 6 bases; unmatched junction bases: 9. CDR3 length: 16 amino acids. CDR1 and CDR2 from the germline V gene are MNHNS and SASEGT.

The J gene is TRBJ2-4, the V gene TRBV19; 8 bases fit TRBD1. CDR1 LNHDA and CDR2 SQIVND come from the germline V gene (reference sequence). The CDR3 sequence is 16 residues long. V lost 3 bases and J lost 6; bases outside the gene matches: 10. The CDR3 DNA is TGTGCCAGTAGTATTAGTGGGACAGGACTCTTAAACATTCAGTACTTC. Translating it yields CASSISGTGLLNIQYF. The variable domain in full, with the rest retrieved from reference TRBV19 and TRBJ2-4, is DGGITQSPKYLFRKEGQNVTLSCEQNLNHDAMYWYRQDPGQGLRLIYYSQIVNDFQKGDIAEGYSVSREKKESFPLTVTSAQKNPTAFYLCASSISGTGLLNIQYFGAGTRLSVL.

V is TRBV28 and J is TRBJ2-5; TRBD1 might be the D (6 bases). Deletions cut 6 bases from V and 5 bases from J, with 13 bases between. CDR1 MDHEN and CDR2 SYDVKM come from the germline V gene. The CDR3 totals 13 residues. The CDR3: CASSTGLSETQYF. The CDR3 region has the DNA TGTGCCAGCAGCACAGGGTTAAGTGAGACCCAGTACTTC.

This rearrangement joins TRBV6-1 to TRBJ2-7; no clear D gene. V was clipped by 2 bases and J by 10 bases, with 15 bases between them. The CDR3 length is 13 residues. From germline, CDR1 is MNHNS and CDR2 SASEGT. CDR3 region: CASSEYGIGIQYF. CDR3 DNA: TGTGCCAGCAGTGAATATGGAATTGGAATCCAGTACTTC.

The CDR3, as DNA: TGTGCCAGCAGCTTAACGTCCCCCGGGGAGCTGTTTTTT. Its translation: CASSLTSPGELFF. The J gene is TRBJ2-2, the V gene TRBV7-3; D is unclear. Germline V gene lookup returns CDR1 SGHTA and CDR2 FQGTGA. This CDR3 is built from 13 residues. V was trimmed by 0 bases and J by 6 bases, leaving 5 bases between them.

This chain joins TRBV7-8 and TRBJ1-5, with 7 nucleotides matching TRBD1. The ends lost 1 base at V and 1 base at J; junction bases unmatched: 10. The CDR3 contains 18 residues. Germline CDR1 reads SGHVS; CDR2 reads FQNEAQ. CDR3 region: CASSLGVTGMGSNQPQHF. The CDR3, as DNA: TGTGCCAGCAGCTTAGGGGTGACAGGGATGGGGAGCAATCAGCCCCAGCATTTT. Full variable domain (rest looked up from reference TRBV7-8 and TRBJ1-5): GAGVSQSPRYKVAKRGQDVALRCDPISGHVSLFWYQQALGQGPEFLTYFQNEAQLDKSGLPSDRFFAERPEGSVSTLKIQRTQQEDSAVYLCASSLGVTGMGSNQPQHFGDGTRLSIL.

The chain recombines TRBV5-4 with TRBJ2-5; either TRBD1 or TRBD2 may fit D (5 bases each). V was pared by 5 bases and J by 4 bases, with 15 bases between. Germline V lookup: CDR1 SGHNT, CDR2 YYREEE (reference sequence). The CDR3 is made up of 14 amino acids. The DNA for the CDR3 is TGTGCCAGCAGTCCGGTGGGGGTGAGAGAGACCCAGTACTTC. It specifies CASSPVGVRETQYF.